This T cell receptor (beta chain) was retrieved from a study of CD8 T cells in ankylosing spondylitis. Study-wide results and limits: Clones linked to disease were reported to show significant enrichment in matched ankylosing spondylitis synovial fluid. About 8 highly homologous variants made up a TCR beta motif, and this motif appeared characteristic of ankylosing spondylitis blood.

This clonotype appeared many times. Its matching antigen is unknown. TCRdb re-called the 5' RACE reads through MiXCR, storing one row per CDR3 protein. The table lists about 260,000 distinct CDR3 sequences, around 25% of them singletons. Germline lookup yields CDR1 KGHDR and CDR2 SFDVKD. The CDR3 has 13 residues. V lost 3 bases, J lost 7 bases, and 9 bases lay in between. The V and J genes are TRBV24-1 and TRBJ2-1, with D perhaps matching TRBD2 (5 bases). Sequenced material: blood, either unsorted or a sorted T cell fraction (not recorded which). The TCR was taken from a male donor with ankylosing spondylitis or in good health (not recorded which). Here the CDR3 DNA reads TGTGCCACCAGTGATCCAACGGGGAATGAGCAGTTCTTC. The encoded protein is CATSDPTGNEQFF.